This T cell receptor beta chain was profiled in a study of blood T cell repertoires in COVID-19. Study background: Sites across the United States, Italy and Spain contributed samples from acute and convalescent COVID-19.

CDR1 and CDR2 from the germline V gene are MNHEY and SVGAGI. Germline trimming cut 2 bases from V and 6 bases from J; bases unmatched to any gene: 6. This CDR3 contains 14 residues. Libraries were prepared by immunoSEQ multiplex PCR; TCRdb keeps only in-frame clonotypes and omits some of them. This table holds approximately 240,000 clones, around four fifths found once. The sequence came from a woman aged 55-70 years with active or convalescent COVID-19. The sequencing sample was made of peripheral blood. V and J are TRBV6-5 and TRBJ1-1, with TRBD1 matching over 7 bases. This CDR3 is CASSYLGQPAEAFF. In DNA form, the CDR3 reads TGTGCCAGCAGTTACCTGGGACAGCCCGCTGAAGCTTTCTTT.